This T cell receptor beta chain was documented in a study of shared clonotypes between healthy human individuals. Points from the study as a whole: Tissues were not sampled, only blood, and their repertoires likely differ.

Note on this clone: Antigen: not known.

Each subset's genomic DNA was split evenly across several immunoSEQ plates. Original processing methods: Junction-only sequences produced by ImmunoSEQ had no quality scores, so filtering differed. Libraries were prepared by immunoSEQ multiplex PCR; TCRdb keeps only in-frame clonotypes and omits some of them. V and J calls plus clone size are reproduced from that table; the DNA served to infer D and trimming. The top ten hold 13% of the sample, which has about half a million clones, 79% seen once. The sequenced material came from PBMCs. The clonotype comes from a middle-aged woman in good health. Some clones in this sample may be carry-over from other donors' samples.

This CDR3 reads CATTEGGILNEQFF. The CDR3, as DNA: TGTGCCACCACCGAGGGGGGCATATTGAATGAGCAGTTCTTC. The chain links TRBV15 to TRBJ2-1; D may match TRBD1 or TRBD2 (6 bases each). The V end was cut by 7 bases, the J end by 7 bases, with 17 bases between. Germline values: CDR1 LNHNV, CDR2 YYDKDF (reference sequence). CDR3 length: 14 amino acids.